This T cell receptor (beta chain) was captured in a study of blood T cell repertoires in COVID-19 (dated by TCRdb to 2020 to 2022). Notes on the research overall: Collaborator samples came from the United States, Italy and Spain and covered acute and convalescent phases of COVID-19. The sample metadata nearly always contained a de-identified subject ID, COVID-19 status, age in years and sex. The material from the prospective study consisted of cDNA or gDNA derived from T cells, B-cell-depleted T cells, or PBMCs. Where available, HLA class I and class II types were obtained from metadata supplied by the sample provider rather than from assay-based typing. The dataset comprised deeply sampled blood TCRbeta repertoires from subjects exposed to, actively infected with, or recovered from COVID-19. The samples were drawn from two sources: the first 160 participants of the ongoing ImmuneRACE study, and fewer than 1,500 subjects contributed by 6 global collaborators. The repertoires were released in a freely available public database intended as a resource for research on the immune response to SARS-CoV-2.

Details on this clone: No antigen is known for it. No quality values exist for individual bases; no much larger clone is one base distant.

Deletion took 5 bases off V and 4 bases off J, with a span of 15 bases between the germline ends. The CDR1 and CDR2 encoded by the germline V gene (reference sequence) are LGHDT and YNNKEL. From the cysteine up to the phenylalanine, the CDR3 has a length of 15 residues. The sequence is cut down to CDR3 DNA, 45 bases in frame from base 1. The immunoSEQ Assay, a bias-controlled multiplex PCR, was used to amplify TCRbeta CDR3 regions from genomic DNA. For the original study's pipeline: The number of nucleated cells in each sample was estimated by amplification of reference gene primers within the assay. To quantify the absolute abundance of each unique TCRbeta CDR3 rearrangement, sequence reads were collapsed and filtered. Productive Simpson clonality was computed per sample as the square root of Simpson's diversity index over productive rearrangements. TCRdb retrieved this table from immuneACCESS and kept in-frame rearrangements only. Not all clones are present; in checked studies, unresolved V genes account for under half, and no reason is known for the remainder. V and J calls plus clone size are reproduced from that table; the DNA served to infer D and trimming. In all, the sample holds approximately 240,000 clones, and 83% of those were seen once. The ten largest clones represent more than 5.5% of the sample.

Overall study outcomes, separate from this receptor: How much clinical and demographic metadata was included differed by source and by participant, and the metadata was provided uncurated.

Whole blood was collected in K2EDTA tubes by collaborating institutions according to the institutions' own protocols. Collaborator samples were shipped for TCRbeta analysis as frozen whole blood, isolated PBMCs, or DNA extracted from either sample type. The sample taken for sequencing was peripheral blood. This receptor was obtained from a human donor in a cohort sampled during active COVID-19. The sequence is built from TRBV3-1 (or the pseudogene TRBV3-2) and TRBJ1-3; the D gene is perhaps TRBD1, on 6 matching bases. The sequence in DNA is TGTGCCAGCAGCGCTCAGAGGGGGATAGGAAACACCATATATTTT. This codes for CASSAQRGIGNTIYF.